This T cell receptor beta chain was obtained from a study of early T cells in non-severe SARS-CoV-2 infection. About the research overall: Sequenced material consisted of bulk RNA (from unsorted whole blood), and chains were unpaired.

Individual cDNA molecules received unique molecular identifiers. TCRdb independently ran MiXCR on the 5' RACE reads; one entry per CDR3 protein. The sample has 65,000 to 75,000 distinct CDR3 sequences; more than 9% are singletons. Study findings and constraints: Matching with VDJdb favored anti-spike CD8 responses (missing private and CD4 specificities).

In regard to this clonotype: Its specificity is not known.

Input material: whole blood. The receptor's source is an adult who was a healthcare worker with PCR-confirmed SARS-CoV-2 infection or an uninfected control (not recorded which).

Written as DNA, the CDR3 is TGTGCCAGCAGCCCCGGGACAGCCAATGAGCAGTTCTTC. This codes for CASSPGTANEQFF. The chain combines TRBV11-2 with TRBJ2-1; 7 bases match TRBD1. The V gene's germline CDR1 is SGHAT and CDR2 FQNNGV. V trimming: 5 bases; J trimming: 6 bases; junction bases outside the gene matches: 4. The CDR3 sequence is 13 residues long.